The 22 T cell receptor beta chains given below trace back to one sample, sequenced in a study of blood T cell repertoires in COVID-19. The assay was immunoSEQ multiplex PCR, and TCRdb's table has in-frame clones only and misses some. This table has about 150,000 clones, 83% appearing once. The sample taken for sequencing was peripheral blood. The receptors shown here come from a woman over 75 with acute or convalescent COVID-19.

The chain recombines TRBV19 with TRBJ2-1, with 7 positions matching TRBD1. This CDR3 is built from 16 residues. The V and J ends lost 6 bases and 0 bases, in that order; junction bases with no gene match: 8. Germline values: CDR1 LNHDA, CDR2 SQIVND (reference sequence). For the CDR3, the DNA is TGTGCCAGTAGGTCCCAAGGGGGCTTCTCCTACAATGAGCAGTTCTTC. It specifies CASRSQGGFSYNEQFF. Complete variable domain (other parts from reference TRBV19 and TRBJ2-1): DGGITQSPKYLFRKEGQNVTLSCEQNLNHDAMYWYRQDPGQGLRLIYYSQIVNDFQKGDIAEGYSVSREKKESFPLTVTSAQKNPTAFYLCASRSQGGFSYNEQFFGPGTRLTVL.

V usage is TRBV7-2 and J usage is TRBJ1-2; possibly TRBD1 for D (6 bases). Trimming pared 5 bases from V and 7 bases from J, leaving 14 bases between. The CDR3 is made up of 13 amino acids. CDR1 and CDR2 from the germline V gene are SGHTA and FQGNSA. The CDR3 sequence: CASSVTGLSGYTF. The CDR3 DNA reads TGTGCCAGCAGCGTGACAGGACTCTCTGGCTACACCTTC.

V and J are TRBV9 and TRBJ2-1; 8 bases line up with TRBD1. J gave up 8 bases and V 0 bases, and 13 bases lay outside the gene matches. Per germline, CDR1 SGDLS and CDR2 YYNGEE. CDR3 length equals 17 residues. For the CDR3, the DNA is TGTGCCAGCAGCGTAGTGAGTCTCCAGGGGGCTCTGGATGAGCAGTTCTTC. It translates to CASSVVSLQGALDEQFF.

The V call is TRBV7-2, the J call TRBJ2-5; D is possibly TRBD2 (6 bases). Trimming stripped 5 bases from V and 5 bases from J, with 15 bases between. This CDR3 is 14 amino acids long. CDR1 and CDR2 (germline): SGHTA, FQGNSA. This CDR3 reads CASSQGSGWETQYF. DNA of the CDR3: TGTGCCAGCAGCCAAGGCAGCGGGTGGGAGACCCAGTACTTC.

The V gene is TRBV9, the J gene TRBJ2-2, with 8 bases identical to TRBD2. CDR3 length: 16 residues. Germline CDR1 SGDLS, CDR2 YYNGEE. V shed 4 bases, J shed 7 bases, and the junction held 12 bases outside the gene matches. DNA for the CDR3: TGTGCCAGCAGCCCCGGGGGGGGTCCGGCGGGCGGGGAGCTGTTTTTT. This sequence encodes CASSPGGGPAGGELFF. Combining the CDR3 with reference TRBV9 and TRBJ2-2 gives the whole variable domain DSGVTQTPKHLITATGQRVTLRCSPRSGDLSVYWYQQSLDQGLQFLIQYYNGEERAKGNILERFSAQQFPDLHSELNLSSLELGDSALYFCASSPGGGPAGGELFFGEGSRLTVL.

The chain links TRBV27 to TRBJ1-1; 8 bases match TRBD1. The length of the CDR3 is 16 residues. Unmatched junction bases numbered 16, after V lost 6 bases and J lost 7 bases. The germline gives CDR1 MNHEY, CDR2 SMNVEV (reference sequence). The CDR3 sequence: CASRPYRGSFSVEAFF. In nucleotides, the CDR3 is TGTGCCAGCAGACCCTACAGGGGGAGTTTTTCAGTTGAAGCTTTCTTT.

The chain is built from TRBV15 and TRBJ2-4; 8 bases are shared with TRBD2. Germline CDR1 reads LNHNV; CDR2 reads YYDKDF (reference sequence). The J segment lost 8 bases and the V segment lost 5 bases, leaving 14 bases of the junction unmatched. CDR3 length: 16 residues. The CDR3 here is CATSRLSGGGRDIQYF. In DNA, the CDR3 is TGTGCCACCAGCCGCCTCTCGGGGGGGGGAAGAGACATTCAGTACTTC.

The V and J genes are TRBV7-6 and TRBJ1-6; D gene uncertain. The CDR3 sequence is 15 residues long. Trimming removed 2 bases at V and 11 bases at J, with 16 bases between. The germline V gene encodes CDR1 SGHVS and CDR2 FNYEAQ. In nucleotides, the CDR3 is TGTGCCAGCAGCTTAAGTACAAATATTATTACACCCCTCCACTTT. Its protein is CASSLSTNIITPLHF.

The chain joins TRBV4-3 to TRBJ1-2, with TRBD1 matching over 10 bases. With V trimmed by 3 bases and J by 8 bases, 9 bases remained unmatched. The CDR3 loop spans 15 amino acids. The germline V gene has CDR1 LGHNA and CDR2 YSLEER. CDR3 bases: TGCGCCAGCAGCCACGGAAAAGGGACAGGGGAGGGCTACACCTTC. Translated: CASSHGKGTGEGYTF.

The chain joins TRBV6-5 to TRBJ2-2; TRBD1 might be the D (5 bases). CDR1 and CDR2 (germline): MNHEY, SVGAGI. The CDR3 extends over 14 amino acids. With 6 bases removed from V and 6 bases from J, the gap between germline ends came to 14 bases. CDR3 bases: TGTGCCAGCAGCAGGGTTCTGTATGCCGGGGAGCTGTTTTTT. Residues: CASSRVLYAGELFF.

The chain links TRBV18 to TRBJ1-1, with TRBD1 identical over 7 bases. The V segment lost 2 bases and the J segment 10 bases; nucleotides outside the gene matches: 10. Germline CDR1 and CDR2: KGHSH and LQKENI. The CDR3 covers 14 residues. CDR3 bases: TGTGCCAGCTCACCAGGGCTAGGGGGCCAAGGAGCTTTCTTT. It is translated as CASSPGLGGQGAFF.

V gene TRBV24-1 combines with J gene TRBJ1-2, with TRBD1 matching over 7 bases. CDR1 KGHDR and CDR2 SFDVKD come from the germline V gene. The CDR3 covers 12 residues. V dropped 7 bases and J dropped 7; count of bases not matched to a gene: 5. CDR3 loop: CATSLTGSGYTF. Written as DNA, the CDR3 is TGTGCCACCAGCCTGACAGGGTCTGGCTACACCTTC.

The chain employs TRBV15 and TRBJ2-1, with 13 nucleotides matching TRBD2. This CDR3 region has 15 residues. J gave up 9 bases and V 5 bases, and 7 bases lay outside the gene matches. CDR1 is LNHNV and CDR2 is YYDKDF in the germline V gene (reference sequence). CDR3 protein: CATSAGLAGVAEQFF. The CDR3 DNA is TGTGCCACCAGCGCAGGACTAGCGGGAGTAGCTGAGCAGTTCTTC.

The rearrangement joins TRBV7-9 to TRBJ2-2, with D possibly TRBD2 on 6 matching bases. The CDR3 is 14 amino acids. In germline, CDR1 is SEHNR, CDR2 FQNEAQ (reference sequence). The ends were cut back, 1 base at V and 7 bases at J, with 10 bases in the middle. This CDR3 reads CASSLVPGVGELFF. The DNA for the CDR3 is TGTGCCAGCAGCTTAGTACCGGGGGTCGGGGAGCTGTTTTTT.

The chain uses TRBV4-2 and TRBJ2-7, with 8 bases that match TRBD1. The V and J ends lost 3 bases and 1 base, in that order; junction bases with no gene match: 5. There are 15 residues in the CDR3. Germline values: CDR1 LGHNA, CDR2 YNFKEQ. This chain's CDR3 is CASSQGGQGSYEQYF. DNA of the CDR3: TGTGCCAGCAGCCAGGGTGGACAGGGTTCCTACGAGCAGTACTTC.

This clone was observed once. This chain joins TRBV5-4 and TRBJ1-2; 7 nucleotides match TRBD1. J gave up 2 bases and V 4 bases, and 5 bases lay outside the gene matches. The V gene's germline CDR1 is SGHNT and CDR2 YYREEE (reference sequence). The CDR3 runs to 14 residues. The CDR3 is CASSPRDSNYGYTF. The CDR3 DNA sequence: TGTGCCAGCAGCCCCAGGGACAGCAACTATGGCTACACCTTC.

The V call is TRBV2, the J call TRBJ2-5, with 7 bases lining up with TRBD2. With V trimmed by 4 bases and J by 5 bases, 7 bases remained unmatched. The CDR3 consists of 14 residues. The germline V gene encodes CDR1 SNHLY and CDR2 FYNNEI. The CDR3, as DNA: TGTGCCAGCAGTGTTTTCGGTAGCGGGGAGACCCAGTACTTC. Translation gives CASSVFGSGETQYF.

In regard to this clone: Other DNA sequences in the sample encode the same CDR3. This rearrangement joins TRBV5-1 to TRBJ2-7; 8 nucleotides agree with TRBD2. This CDR3 region has 14 residues. The V segment lost 4 bases and the J segment 0 bases; nucleotides outside the gene matches: 3. CDR1 SGHRS and CDR2 YFSETQ come from the germline V gene. The CDR3 DNA sequence: TGCGCCAGCAGCCCCGGGACTAGCTCCTACGAGCAGTACTTC. This gives the protein CASSPGTSSYEQYF.

The chain uses TRBV6-5 and TRBJ2-7; 12 bases are a match to TRBD2. V was clipped by 6 bases and J by 2 bases; unmatched bases: 5. The CDR3 loop spans 15 amino acids. Germline V lookup: CDR1 MNHEY, CDR2 SVGAGI. The CDR3 is CASRTRTSGTYEQYF. In DNA form, the CDR3 reads TGTGCCAGCAGAACACGGACTAGCGGGACCTACGAGCAGTACTTC.

The chain employs TRBV14 and TRBJ2-3, with 11 bases aligning to TRBD2. The germline V gene encodes CDR1 SGHDN and CDR2 FVKESK. V dropped 6 bases and J dropped 0; count of bases not matched to a gene: 5. This CDR3 has 16 residues. As DNA, the CDR3 is TGTGCCAGCAGACGGGGACTAGCGGCTAGCACAGATACGCAGTATTTT. Translation: CASRRGLAASTDTQYF. Combining the CDR3 with reference TRBV14 and TRBJ2-3 gives the whole variable domain EAGVTQFPSHSVIEKGQTVTLRCDPISGHDNLYWYRRVMGKEIKFLLHFVKESKQDESGMPNNRFLAERTGGTYSTLKVQPAELEDSGVYFCASRRGLAASTDTQYFGPGTRLTVL.

The gene calls are TRBV25-1 and TRBJ1-6; TRBD1 aligns across 7 bases. CDR1 and CDR2 (germline): MGHDK, SYGVNS. The CDR3 length is 15 residues. Trimming took 3 bases from V and 10 from J; bases not matched to a gene: 9. CDR3 amino acids: CASSESTGQESPLHF. The CDR3 DNA reads TGTGCCAGCAGTGAGTCGACAGGGCAGGAATCACCCCTCCACTTT. The entire variable domain, with the rest obtained from reference TRBV25-1 and TRBJ1-6, is as follows: EADIYQTPRYLVIGTGKKITLECSQTMGHDKMYWYQQDPGMELHLIHYSYGVNSTEKGDLSSESTVSRIRTEHFPLTLESARPSHTSQYLCASSESTGQESPLHFGNGTRLTVT.

V and J are TRBV7-2 and TRBJ1-1; maybe TRBD1 (5 bases). In germline, CDR1 is SGHTA, CDR2 FQGNSA. The CDR3 has 15 residues. V lost 2 bases, J lost 0 bases, and 10 bases lay in between. This chain's CDR3 is CASSLSGQVNTEAFF. For the CDR3, the DNA is TGTGCCAGCAGCTTAAGTGGACAAGTGAACACTGAAGCTTTCTTT.